The TCR beta chain described here comes from a study of shared clonotypes between healthy human individuals. Turning to the study itself: For every donor, three CD4 naive, three CD4 memory, two CD8 naive and one CD8 memory plates were used.

TCRdb keeps only in-frame clones here, not all; method: immunoSEQ multiplex PCR. Of around 2.5 million clones listed, approximately 94% were seen once; the top ten hold 0.35% to 0.45%. About this clone: The sample contains more than one DNA sequence encoding this CDR3.

This CDR3 comprises 11 residues. V dropped 5 bases and J dropped 6 bases, with 9 bases sitting between them. Germline CDR1 DFQATT, CDR2 SNEGSKA (reference sequence). CD4+ cells underwent separation, giving CD45RA+ naive and CD45RA-negative memory subsets. Sequenced material: naive CD4+ T cells from PBMCs. The subset is: CD45RA+ positively selected. The rearrangement uses TRBV20-1 and TRBJ2-3; D call uncertain. This clonotype was obtained from a young man in good health. Some clones in this sample may be carry-over from other donors' samples. CDR3 in DNA: TGCAGTGCTCCTCTTGGGGATACGCAGTATTTT. Amino acids: CSAPLGDTQYF.